This TCR beta chain was profiled in a study of post-analysis software for immune sequencing data. This CDR3 comprises 16 residues. Unmatched junction bases numbered 9, after V lost 2 bases and J lost 2 bases. CDR1 is SGHRS and CDR2 is YFSETQ in the germline V gene. This clonotype was seen just once. Its antigen is as yet unknown. Study-wide results and limits: Controls had lower frequencies than patients of 4 or 5 TRBV segments, which included TRBV5-6, TRBV5-1 and TRBV20-1.

The TCR beta cDNA libraries contained unique molecular identifiers. TCRdb recomputed calls from the PCR reads with MiXCR, one row per CDR3 protein. Counted here are some 800,000 distinct CDR3 sequences, more than 45% occurring once; the ten biggest clones make up roughly 5%. Source material: blood. This chain uses TRBV5-1 with TRBJ2-7, with 8 nucleotides matching TRBD2. This clonotype was obtained from a girl aged 10 to 17 with multiple sclerosis. This chain's CDR3 is CASSFNGGLAAYEQYF. The CDR3, as DNA: TGCGCCAGCAGCTTTAATGGTGGACTAGCAGCCTACGAGCAGTACTTC.